The 10 T cell receptor beta chains below come from one sample, sequenced in a study of blood T cell repertoires in COVID-19. Clones were read by immunoSEQ multiplex PCR, and TCRdb kept only the in-frame ones, dropping some. Of 100,000 to 120,000 clones detected, 76% appear once; the ten largest clones hold about 3.7%. Sequencing was carried out using peripheral blood. These receptors all come from a woman of 80 years or more with acute or convalescent COVID-19.

The DNA of the CDR3 is TGCAGCGTTAAAACAGGGTACCAGCAGTACTTC. This encodes CSVKTGYQQYF. The V gene is TRBV29-1, the J gene TRBJ2-7; D possibly corresponds to TRBD1 (6 bases). Trimming cost V 5 bases and J 8 bases, with 13 bases left between them. The CDR3 length is 11 residues. The germline gives CDR1 SQVTM, CDR2 ANQGSEA.

This clone was seen a single time. V usage is TRBV12-3 or TRBV12-4 and J usage is TRBJ1-5; no clear D. The CDR3 covers 12 residues. Trimming removed 3 bases from V and 11 bases from J, with 11 bases in between. Here the CDR3 DNA reads TGTGCCAGCAGTTTCTTTCTAGCCGCCCAGCATTTT. It encodes CASSFFLAAQHF.

The sample holds a few counts of this clone. The rearrangement links TRBV6-5 to TRBJ1-1; maybe TRBD1 (6 bases). The CDR3 is 14 residues long. The V gene lost 2 bases and the J gene lost 4 bases, with 11 bases spanning the gap. Germline loops: CDR1 MNHEY, CDR2 SVGAGI. The chain's CDR3 is CASSYMGAGTEAFF. In DNA, the CDR3 is TGTGCCAGCAGTTACATGGGGGCGGGCACTGAAGCTTTCTTT.

This clone was recorded a few times. This chain uses TRBV7-8 with TRBJ2-7, with 7 positions matching TRBD2. CDR1 is SGHVS and CDR2 is FQNEAQ in the germline V gene. The ends lost 5 bases at V and 2 bases at J; junction bases unmatched: 9. The CDR3 is 15 residues long. In DNA form, the CDR3 reads TGTGCCAGCAGCCTACGAGGGCTAGCGGCCTACGAGCAGTACTTC. It translates to CASSLRGLAAYEQYF.

The V call is TRBV3-1 (or the pseudogene TRBV3-2), the J call TRBJ2-7; no reliable D call. V lost 4 bases and J 2 bases, leaving 12 bases between the germline ends. Germline values: CDR1 LGHDT, CDR2 YNNKEL (reference sequence). The length of the CDR3 is 14 residues. CDR3 bases: TGTGCCAGCAGCCCCTCCAGACTTACCTACGAGCAGTACTTC. It yields the protein CASSPSRLTYEQYF.

The chain couples TRBV27 to TRBJ2-1, with 8 bases lining up with TRBD2. Germline loops: CDR1 MNHEY, CDR2 SMNVEV (reference sequence). This CDR3 is 15 amino acids long. Losses at the gene ends were 3 bases for V and 9 bases for J; bases not matched to a gene: 10. The CDR3 DNA follows: TGTGCCAGCAGTTTGAGGGTCGGGGGGGCTGGTGAGCAGTTCTTC. Translation gives CASSLRVGGAGEQFF.

This clone appeared a few times. This chain uses TRBV4-1 with TRBJ1-3, with D possibly matching TRBD1 (5 bases). V lost 1 base and J lost 4, with 8 bases in between. The CDR3 spans 14 residues. Looked up from germline, CDR1 is MGHRA and CDR2 is YSYEKL. The CDR3 nucleotides read TGCGCCAGCAGCCAAGCCCCAGGGGGAAACACCATATATTTT. This codes for CASSQAPGGNTIYF.

The chain has TRBV10-3 and TRBJ1-2, with D possibly TRBD1 on 5 matching bases. CDR3 length equals 13 residues. The V end was cut by 3 bases, the J end by 14 bases, with 19 bases between. Germline CDR1 reads ENHRY; CDR2 reads SYGVKD. The DNA for the CDR3 is TGTGCCATCAGTGAAAGTTCGTCAGGGCGTCTAACCTTC. It yields the protein CAISESSSGRLTF.

The J gene is TRBJ2-1, the V gene TRBV7-9, with TRBD2 as a possible D gene (6 bases). Per germline, CDR1 SEHNR and CDR2 FQNEAQ (reference sequence). Trimming left V 5 bases short and J 6 bases short, with 20 bases between. CDR3 length: 16 amino acids. Written as DNA, the CDR3 is TGTGCCAGCAGCGGAGATGGGTTGCAGGGACTCAATGAGCAGTTCTTC. This encodes CASSGDGLQGLNEQFF. Looking up the rest from reference TRBV7-9 and TRBJ2-1 gives the full variable domain: DTGVSQNPRHKITKRGQNVTFRCDPISEHNRLYWYRQTLGQGPEFLTYFQNEAQLEKSRLLSDRFSAERPKGSFSTLEIQRTEQGDSAMYLCASSGDGLQGLNEQFFGPGTRLTVL.

The chain has TRBV6-5 and TRBJ1-5; perhaps TRBD1 as D (6 bases). The CDR3 loop spans 16 amino acids. With 4 bases removed from V and 0 bases from J, the gap between germline ends came to 13 bases. Germline CDR1 and CDR2: MNHEY and SVGAGI. The CDR3 DNA reads as TGTGCCAGCAGTTCTTGGACAGCTAATAGCAATCAGCCCCAGCATTTT. Amino acid sequence: CASSSWTANSNQPQHF.